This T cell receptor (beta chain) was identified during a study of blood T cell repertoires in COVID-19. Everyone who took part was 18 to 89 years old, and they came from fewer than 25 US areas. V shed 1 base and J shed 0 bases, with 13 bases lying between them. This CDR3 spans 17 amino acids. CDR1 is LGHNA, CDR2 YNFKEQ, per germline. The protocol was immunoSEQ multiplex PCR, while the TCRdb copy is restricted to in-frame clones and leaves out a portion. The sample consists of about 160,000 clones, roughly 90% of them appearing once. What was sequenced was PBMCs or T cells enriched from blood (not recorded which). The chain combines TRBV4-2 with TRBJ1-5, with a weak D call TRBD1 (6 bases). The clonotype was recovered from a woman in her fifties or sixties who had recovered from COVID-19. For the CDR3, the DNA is TGTGCCAGCAGCCAAGTAGAGGGGGATGTTAGCAATCAGCCCCAGCATTTT. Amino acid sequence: CASSQVEGDVSNQPQHF.